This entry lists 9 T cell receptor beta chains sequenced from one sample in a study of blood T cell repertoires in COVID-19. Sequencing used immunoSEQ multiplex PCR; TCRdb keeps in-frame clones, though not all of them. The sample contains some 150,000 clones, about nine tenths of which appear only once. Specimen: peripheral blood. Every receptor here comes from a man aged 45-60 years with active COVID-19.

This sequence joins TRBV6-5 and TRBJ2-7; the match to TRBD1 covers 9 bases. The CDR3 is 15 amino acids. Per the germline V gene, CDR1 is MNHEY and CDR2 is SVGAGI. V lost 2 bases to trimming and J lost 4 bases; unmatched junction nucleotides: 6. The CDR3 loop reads CASSYPGTGRYEQYF. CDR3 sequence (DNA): TGTGCCAGCAGTTACCCCGGGACAGGGCGTTACGAGCAGTACTTC.

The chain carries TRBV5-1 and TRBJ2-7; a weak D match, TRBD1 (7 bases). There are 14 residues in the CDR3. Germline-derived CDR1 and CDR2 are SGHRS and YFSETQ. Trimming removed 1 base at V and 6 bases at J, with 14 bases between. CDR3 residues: CASSLFRGAGEQYF. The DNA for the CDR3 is TGCGCCAGCAGCTTGTTCAGGGGGGCGGGCGAGCAGTACTTC. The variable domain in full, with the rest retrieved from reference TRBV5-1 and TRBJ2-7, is KAGVTQTPRYLIKTRGQQVTLSCSPISGHRSVSWYQQTPGQGLQFLFEYFSETQRNKGNFPGRFSGRQFSNSRSEMNVSTLELGDSALYLCASSLFRGAGEQYFGPGTRLTVT.

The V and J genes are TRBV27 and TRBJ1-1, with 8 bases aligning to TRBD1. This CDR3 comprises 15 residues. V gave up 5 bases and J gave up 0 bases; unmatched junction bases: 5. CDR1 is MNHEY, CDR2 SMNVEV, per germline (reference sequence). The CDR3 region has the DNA TGTGCCAGCAGTCGACAGGGGCAATTGAACACTGAAGCTTTCTTT. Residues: CASSRQGQLNTEAFF.

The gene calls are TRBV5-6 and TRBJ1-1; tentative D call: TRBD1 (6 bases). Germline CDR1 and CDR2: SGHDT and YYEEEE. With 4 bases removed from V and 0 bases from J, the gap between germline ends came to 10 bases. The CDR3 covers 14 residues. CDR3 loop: CASSPRQVNTEAFF. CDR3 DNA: TGTGCCAGCAGCCCTAGACAGGTGAACACTGAAGCTTTCTTT.

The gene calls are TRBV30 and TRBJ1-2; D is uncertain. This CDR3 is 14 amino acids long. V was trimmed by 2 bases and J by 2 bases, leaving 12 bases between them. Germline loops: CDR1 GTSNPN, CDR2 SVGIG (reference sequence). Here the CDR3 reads CAWSRRQYNYGYTF. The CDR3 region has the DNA TGTGCCTGGAGTAGAAGACAATACAACTATGGCTACACCTTC.

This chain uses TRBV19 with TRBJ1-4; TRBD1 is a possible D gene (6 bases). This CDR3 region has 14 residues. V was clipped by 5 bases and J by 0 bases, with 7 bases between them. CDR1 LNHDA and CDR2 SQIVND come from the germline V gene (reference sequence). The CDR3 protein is CASSRTATNEKLFF. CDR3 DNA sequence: TGTGCCAGTAGTCGGACAGCAACTAATGAAAAACTGTTTTTT.

The CDR3 bases are TGTGCCAGCAGCCAAGTGGGACGGGGGACCTACAATGAGCAGTTCTTC. Translated, it gives CASSQVGRGTYNEQFF. The rearrangement joins TRBV3-1 (or the pseudogene TRBV3-2) to TRBJ2-1, with TRBD2 as a possible D gene (6 bases). Germline-derived CDR1 and CDR2 are LGHDT and YNNKEL (reference sequence). Deletions cut 1 base from V and 2 bases from J, with 12 bases between. This CDR3 comprises 16 residues.

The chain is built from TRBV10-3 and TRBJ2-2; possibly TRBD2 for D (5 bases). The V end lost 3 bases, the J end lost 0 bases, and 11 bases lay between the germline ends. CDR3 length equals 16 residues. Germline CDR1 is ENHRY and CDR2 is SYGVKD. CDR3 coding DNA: TGTGCCATCAGTGAAACGTTAGCGACGAACACCGGGGAGCTGTTTTTT. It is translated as CAISETLATNTGELFF.

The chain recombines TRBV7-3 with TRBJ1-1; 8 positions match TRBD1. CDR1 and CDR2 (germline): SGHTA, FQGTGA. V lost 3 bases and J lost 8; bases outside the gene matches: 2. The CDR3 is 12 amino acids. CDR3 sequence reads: CASSFDRGEAFF. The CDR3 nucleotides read TGTGCCAGCAGCTTCGACAGGGGAGAAGCTTTCTTT.